This T cell receptor (beta chain) was identified during a study of T-cell memory formation after mild COVID-19. MiXCR, run by TCRdb on the 5' RACE reads, gives a single entry per CDR3 protein. This repertoire shows about 190,000 distinct CDR3 sequences, about a fifth found once; its top ten account for roughly 23%. The CDR3 has 14 amino acids. The V end lost 5 bases, the J end lost 2 bases, and 13 bases lay between the germline ends. Germline V gene data show CDR1 as SGHVS and CDR2 as FQNEAQ. Sequenced: PBMCs or a T cell subset sorted from them (not recorded which). The chain carries TRBV7-8 and TRBJ2-7; D perhaps matches TRBD1 (6 bases). The sequence was collected from an adult woman who had mild COVID-19 (a few samples of this study predate the infection). Cell type and time point are not known. As DNA, the CDR3 is TGTGCCAGCAGCCATTCCAGGGGCCCCTACGAGCAGTACTTC. Protein: CASSHSRGPYEQYF.